These T cell receptor beta chains were read from a single sample in a study of blood T cell repertoires in COVID-19. Assay: immunoSEQ multiplex PCR; the TCRdb copy retains only in-frame clones and omits some. The table shows roughly 230,000 clones, with almost 90% occurring only once. Sequencing used peripheral blood. The receptors stem from an older woman with COVID-19, enrolled during active disease. The CDR3 runs from the conserved cysteine through the conserved F or W. Fields, in order: clone size, V gene, J gene, D gene, CDR3 protein, CDR3 DNA. A D gene is named only where the DNA matches it firmly. A row's size may be missing; if present it is once, few, many or a size class.

.	TRBV4-2	TRBJ1-2	TRBD1	CASSQNRGRNGYTF	TGTGCCAGCAGCCAAAACAGGGGAAGAAACGGCTACACCTTC
.	TRBV2	TRBJ2-1	TRBD2	CASSPRTSSGNEQFF	TGTGCCAGCAGTCCCCGGACTAGTTCGGGCAATGAGCAGTTCTTC
.	TRBV7-8	TRBJ1-2	TRBD1	CASSPPTGIKGYGYTF	TGTGCCAGCAGCCCCCCGACAGGGATAAAAGGCTATGGCTACACCTTC
.	TRBV11-3	TRBJ2-1	TRBD2	CASSFSTSGGASHYNEQFF	TGTGCCAGCAGCTTCAGTACTAGCGGGGGGGCAAGTCACTACAATGAGCAGTTCTTC
.	TRBV7-2	TRBJ1-2	.	CASSPPGGYGYTF	TGTGCCAGCAGCCCCCCGGGTGGCTATGGCTACACCTTC
.	TRBV6-2/TRBV6-3	TRBJ1-5	TRBD1	CASSYLRQGMRRDQPQHF	TGTGCCAGCAGTTACTTGAGACAGGGAATGAGGCGCGATCAGCCCCAGCATTTT
.	TRBV3-1/TRBV3-2	TRBJ2-3	TRBD2	CASSRQRGLDTQYF	TGTGCCAGCAGCCGCCAGCGGGGGCTAGATACGCAGTATTTT
once	TRBV12-3/TRBV12-4	TRBJ1-1	.	CASSTRGLNEAFF	TGTGCCAGCAGTACGAGGGGGTTGAATGAAGCTTTCTTT
few	TRBV7-8	TRBJ2-5	.	CASSRGTGIKMETQYF	TGTGCCAGCAGCCGCGGTACGGGGATCAAAATGGAGACCCAGTACTTC
.	TRBV3-1/TRBV3-2	TRBJ1-2	TRBD1	CASSQVTGQGYTF	TGTGCCAGCAGCCAAGTGACAGGGCAAGGCTACACCTTC
.	TRBV10-3	TRBJ2-1	.	CAIAFGLGRDNEQFF	TGTGCCATCGCCTTCGGACTTGGTAGGGACAATGAGCAGTTCTTC
few	TRBV29-1	TRBJ2-1	.	CSAREGSYNEQFF	TGCAGCGCTCGGGAAGGCTCCTACAATGAGCAGTTCTTC
.	TRBV7-2	TRBJ2-2	.	CASSPRLTGTGELFF	TGTGCCAGCAGCCCGCGACTGACGGGAACCGGGGAGCTGTTTTTT
.	TRBV2	TRBJ1-4	.	CASRLEQGGEKLFF	TGTGCCAGCAGACTGGAACAAGGAGGTGAAAAACTGTTTTTT
few	TRBV6-5	TRBJ1-1	.	CASCVQGTEAFF	TGTGCCAGCTGCGTACAGGGCACTGAAGCTTTCTTT
.	TRBV11-2	TRBJ1-1	.	CASSFLGAESAFF	TGTGCCAGCAGCTTTCTGGGTGCGGAGTCGGCTTTCTTT
.	TRBV3-1/TRBV3-2	TRBJ1-2	TRBD1	CASSQVPGQGFGYTF	TGTGCCAGCAGCCAGGTCCCGGGACAGGGGTTTGGCTACACCTTC
.	TRBV21-1	TRBJ2-6	.	CASWLEGAGANVLTF	TGTGCCAGCTGGCTAGAGGGGGCTGGGGCCAACGTCCTGACTTTC
.	TRBV7-2	TRBJ1-2	.	CASSLLGALPNYGYTF	TGTGCCAGCAGCTTACTAGGGGCGCTCCCTAACTATGGCTACACCTTC
.	TRBV9	TRBJ1-2	TRBD1	CASSVGDRNYGYTF	TGTGCCAGCAGCGTAGGGGACAGGAACTATGGCTACACCTTC
.	TRBV2	TRBJ2-5	TRBD1	CANRATGGAETQYF	TGTGCCAACAGGGCGACAGGGGGCGCAGAGACCCAGTACTTC
.	TRBV6-6	TRBJ1-6	.	CASSLDYPRNRVRWSPLHF	TGTGCCAGCAGCTTAGATTACCCCCGAAACAGGGTTCGCTGGTCACCCCTCCACTTT
.	TRBV19	TRBJ1-5	TRBD1	CASSGQGGQPQHF	TGTGCCAGTAGCGGACAGGGCGGACAGCCCCAGCATTTT
.	TRBV9	TRBJ1-1	TRBD1	CASSESSRGITEAFF	TGTGCCAGCAGCGAAAGCTCCAGGGGGATCACTGAAGCTTTCTTT
.	TRBV6-5	TRBJ2-7	TRBD2	CASSPSGGGYNEQYF	TGTGCCAGCAGTCCCTCCGGGGGAGGGTACAACGAGCAGTACTTC
.	TRBV11-2	TRBJ1-2	.	CASSLDRTVSLYGYTF	TGTGCCAGCAGCTTAGATCGAACGGTCTCCCTCTATGGCTACACCTTC
.	TRBV4-3	TRBJ2-7	.	CASSQEGLGRYEQYF	TGCGCCAGCAGCCAAGAAGGACTCGGTCGCTACGAGCAGTACTTC
few	TRBV13	TRBJ1-5	TRBD1	CASSSRDRVFLRDFPQHF	TGTGCCAGCAGCTCGCGGGACAGGGTGTTTCTAAGGGATTTTCCCCAGCATTTT
.	TRBV5-4	TRBJ1-3	.	CASSFRDSGNTIYF	TGTGCCAGCAGCTTTCGGGACTCTGGAAACACCATATATTTT
.	TRBV13	TRBJ1-3	TRBD1	CASRSTGAGNTIYF	TGTGCCAGCAGATCGACAGGGGCAGGAAACACCATATATTTT